Each of the 22 T cell receptor beta chains below was sequenced from the same sample in a study of graft-versus-host responses after intestinal transplantation. Method: immunoSEQ multiplex PCR; TCRdb's copy keeps in-frame clones and lacks some. Among about 130,000 clones listed, 85% to 95% were seen once. These receptors' targets are unknown. The sequencing used unstimulated CD4+ T cells sorted from spleen or lymph node cells, collected before intestinal transplant. Receptors were obtained from a human donor who received an intestinal transplant.

This chain links TRBV18 with TRBJ1-6; D gene uncertain. From germline, CDR1 is KGHSH and CDR2 LQKENI. The CDR3 totals 14 residues. The ends were cut back, 6 bases at V and 9 bases at J, with 15 bases in the middle. CDR3 coding DNA: TGTGCCAGCTCGCTTACGGTGAATCCTTCACCCCTCCACTTT. It specifies CASSLTVNPSPLHF.

V usage is TRBV7-8 and J usage is TRBJ2-3; no reliable D call. The germline CDR1 and CDR2 sequences are SGHVS and FQNEAQ. V lost 5 bases and J lost 0, with 21 bases in between. The CDR3 consists of 18 residues. CDR3 sequence (DNA): TGTGCCAGCAGCCCCCCTTCGACTCGAAGACCTAGCACAGATACGCAGTATTTT. Protein sequence: CASSPPSTRRPSTDTQYF. Full variable domain (missing parts from reference TRBV7-8 and TRBJ2-3): GAGVSQSPRYKVAKRGQDVALRCDPISGHVSLFWYQQALGQGPEFLTYFQNEAQLDKSGLPSDRFFAERPEGSVSTLKIQRTQQEDSAVYLCASSPPSTRRPSTDTQYFGPGTRLTVL.

The CDR3 is CASRYTRGRDGYTF. The CDR3 DNA is TGTGCCAGCAGATATACACGAGGCAGAGATGGCTACACCTTC. The rearrangement uses TRBV6-1 and TRBJ1-2, with unresolved D. Looked up from germline, CDR1 is MNHNS and CDR2 is SASEGT. V was pared by 6 bases and J by 6 bases, with 17 bases between. The length of the CDR3 is 14 residues.

This chain uses TRBV7-6 with TRBJ1-2; 8 bases align to TRBD1. CDR3 length: 15 residues. V was clipped by 4 bases and J by 7 bases; unmatched bases: 11. Germline values: CDR1 SGHVS, CDR2 FNYEAQ. The DNA for the CDR3 is TGTGCCAGCAGCTCCCCGGACAGGGCCGCGCGTGGCTACACCTTC. Protein product: CASSSPDRAARGYTF.

The J gene is TRBJ2-7, the V gene TRBV5-6; 8 bases are shared with TRBD2. This CDR3 contains 14 residues. Trimming at V came to 1 base and at J to 2 bases, leaving 2 bases not matched to a gene. In germline, CDR1 is SGHDT, CDR2 YYEEEE. CDR3 coding DNA: TGTGCCAGCAGCTTGAGCGGGGGCGCCTACGAGCAGTACTTC. Protein product: CASSLSGGAYEQYF. The full variable domain, its missing parts supplied by reference TRBV5-6 and TRBJ2-7, is DAGVTQSPTHLIKTRGQQVTLRCSPKSGHDTVSWYQQALGQGPQFIFQYYEEEERQRGNFPDRFSGHQFPNYSSELNVNALLLGDSALYLCASSLSGGAYEQYFGPGTRLTVT.

The CDR3 DNA is TGTGCCAGCAGCTTCCCGGGGGGGCAGCCCCAGCATTTT. Amino acid sequence: CASSFPGGQPQHF. V gene TRBV7-2 combines with J gene TRBJ1-5; a weak D match, TRBD1 (5 bases). This CDR3 is built from 13 residues. With 3 bases removed from V and 7 bases from J, the gap between germline ends came to 10 bases. In germline, CDR1 is SGHTA, CDR2 FQGNSA.

V is TRBV18 and J is TRBJ2-3; D is perhaps TRBD1 or TRBD2 (5 bases each). Germline CDR1 KGHSH, CDR2 LQKENI. Deletions cut 2 bases from V and 1 base from J, with 10 bases between. This CDR3 is built from 15 residues. The CDR3 loop is CASSPRLGGTDTQYF. Here the CDR3 DNA reads TGTGCCAGCTCACCAAGACTGGGGGGCACAGATACGCAGTATTTT.

The rearrangement joins TRBV19 to TRBJ2-7; D remains unclear. The CDR3 length is 13 residues. Germline CDR1 reads LNHDA; CDR2 reads SQIVND (reference sequence). The V end lost 6 bases, the J end lost 0 bases, and 9 bases lay between the germline ends. The CDR3 here is CASRKTDSYEQYF. The CDR3 bases are TGTGCCAGTAGAAAGACGGACTCCTACGAGCAGTACTTC.

In regard to this clone: An end of the junction differs from the germline gene, which may be a read error. This chain joins TRBV6-6 and TRBJ2-7, with D perhaps matching TRBD1 (6 bases). Germline lookup yields CDR1 MNHNY and CDR2 SVGAGI (reference sequence). This CDR3 is 15 amino acids long. CDR3 protein: CAGSRTENFPYEQYF. The CDR3 DNA follows: TGTGCCGGCAGCCGGACAGAGAATTTCCCCTACGAGCAGTACTTC.

The CDR3 loop is CASSQVQPPVSNTF. The CDR3 DNA reads TGCGCCAGCAGCCAAGTCCAGCCCCCCGTCTCGAACACCTTC. V is TRBV4-1 and J is TRBJ1-2; the D is unclear. Trimming removed 1 base from V and 12 bases from J, with 18 bases in between. Per the germline V gene, CDR1 is MGHRA and CDR2 is YSYEKL. This CDR3 is built from 14 residues.

The chain combines TRBV4-2 with TRBJ1-2; TRBD1 matches at 8 bases. The CDR3 is made up of 18 amino acids. CDR1 LGHNA and CDR2 YNFKEQ come from the germline V gene. After removal of 2 bases from V and 4 bases from J, the junction contained 15 bases not matched to a gene. CDR3 loop: CASSQTGPGRGLPYGYTF. The CDR3 DNA reads TGTGCCAGCAGCCAAACCGGCCCAGGCAGGGGGCTTCCCTATGGCTACACCTTC.

The chain combines TRBV7-9 with TRBJ2-7, with TRBD2 identical over 8 bases. Unmatched junction bases numbered 13, after V lost 3 bases and J lost 0 bases. CDR1 is SEHNR and CDR2 is FQNEAQ in the germline V gene (reference sequence). The CDR3 is 18 amino acids. In DNA form, the CDR3 reads TGTGCCAGCAGCTTTAGCGGGCGGGGGAGCGGGGGCTCCTACGAGCAGTACTTC. This translates into CASSFSGRGSGGSYEQYF.

Concerning this clone: Different DNA sequences within this sample yield the same CDR3. The chain carries TRBV6-1 and TRBJ1-3; D unresolved. Germline V gene lookup returns CDR1 MNHNS and CDR2 SASEGT. This CDR3 contains 13 residues. Trimming left V 4 bases short and J 3 bases short, with 7 bases between. The CDR3 nucleotides read TGTGCCAGCAGTGGGGCGGGTGGAAACACCATATATTTT. It is translated as CASSGAGGNTIYF.

V usage is TRBV4-1 and J usage is TRBJ1-5; unclear D gene. The CDR3 is made up of 14 amino acids. V lost 1 base, J lost 3 bases, and 7 bases lay in between. Germline V gene sequence: CDR1 MGHRA, CDR2 YSYEKL. The CDR3 region is CASSQGLFNQPQHF. As DNA, the CDR3 is TGCGCCAGCAGCCAAGGGTTATTCAATCAGCCCCAGCATTTT.

V and J are TRBV19 and TRBJ2-7, with D possibly matching TRBD2 (6 bases). This CDR3 has 15 residues. V was clipped by 6 bases and J by 4 bases, with 19 bases between them. CDR1 and CDR2 from the germline V gene are LNHDA and SQIVND (reference sequence). The CDR3 DNA reads TGTGCCAGTAGACCTGACGGGGGAAAAACGTACGAGCAGTACTTC. Translating gives CASRPDGGKTYEQYF.

This clone was seen a single time. This rearrangement joins TRBV9 to TRBJ2-7; 9 nucleotides line up with TRBD2. The CDR3 contains 15 residues. Germline CDR1 SGDLS, CDR2 YYNGEE. Germline trimming cut 2 bases from V and 3 bases from J; bases unmatched to any gene: 6. DNA of the CDR3: TGTGCCAGCAGCGTCGGGACTAGCTTTTACTACGAGCAGTACTTC. This encodes CASSVGTSFYYEQYF.

V usage is TRBV16 and J usage is TRBJ2-1, with D unresolved. This CDR3 is built from 19 residues. Germline lookup yields CDR1 KGHSY and CDR2 FQNENV. Trimming removed 0 bases from V and 6 bases from J, with 24 bases in between. The CDR3 reads CASSQSISQAPTSGNEQFF. CDR3 DNA: TGTGCCAGCAGCCAATCGATTTCCCAGGCCCCCACCTCGGGCAATGAGCAGTTCTTC.

This chain connects TRBV28 to TRBJ2-5; D ambiguous. The V and J ends lost 3 bases and 5 bases respectively, with 4 bases between them. The germline gives CDR1 MDHEN, CDR2 SYDVKM. CDR3 length: 11 residues. The CDR3 loop is CASSFTETQYF. The CDR3 nucleotides read TGTGCCAGCAGTTTCACCGAGACCCAGTACTTC.

V usage is TRBV7-3 and J usage is TRBJ2-7; D uncertain. Trimming pared 1 base from V and 2 bases from J, leaving 9 bases between. This CDR3 has 14 residues. Germline-derived CDR1 and CDR2 are SGHTA and FQGTGA. The CDR3 loop reads CASSLRHGTYEQYF. In nucleotides, the CDR3 is TGTGCCAGCAGCTTAAGACACGGTACCTACGAGCAGTACTTC.

The CDR3 bases are TGTGCCAGCTCACCACCTAGCGGGTACCAAGAGACCCAGTACTTC. This codes for CASSPPSGYQETQYF. This chain joins TRBV18 and TRBJ2-5; TRBD2 aligns across 7 bases. Germline V gene data show CDR1 as KGHSH and CDR2 as LQKENI. This CDR3 spans 15 amino acids. J was trimmed by 0 bases and V by 0 bases; bases with no gene match: 1.

This CDR3 is CASSPRDIGSYEQYF. CDR3 bases: TGTGCCAGCTCACCAAGGGACATCGGCTCCTACGAGCAGTACTTC. This chain joins TRBV18 and TRBJ2-7, with a weak D call TRBD1 (6 bases). The CDR3 is 15 residues long. Trimming shortened V by 2 bases and J by 0 bases, and 11 bases separated the two germline ends. The germline gives CDR1 KGHSH, CDR2 LQKENI.

The J gene is TRBJ2-1, the V gene TRBV28; D is perhaps TRBD2 (5 bases). The ends were cut back, 5 bases at V and 6 bases at J, with 8 bases in the middle. There are 12 residues in the CDR3. Germline CDR1 MDHEN, CDR2 SYDVKM. The CDR3 protein is CASSLDFNEQFF. The CDR3 DNA follows: TGTGCCAGCAGTCTGGACTTCAATGAGCAGTTCTTC.